This T cell receptor beta chain comes out of a study of T cell repertoires in cytomegalovirus infection. Notes on the study in general: Carriage of CMV together with the relevant HLA was identifiable through cumulative public TCR beta family frequency.

The V and J ends lost 6 bases and 7 bases, in that order; junction bases with no gene match: 7. The CDR3 is 13 amino acids. To note about this clonotype: Its antigen is not known.

TCRdb reanalysed the reads using MiXCR and keeps one entry per CDR3 protein. Found here are about 110,000 distinct CDR3 sequences, less than 30% of them singletons; the top ten hold 81%. This sequence was found in a human donor in good health (CMV status not recorded). Some clones in this sample may be carry-over from other donors' samples. The sample was CD8+ T cells from cultured PBMCs, taken from culture after CMV antigen stimulation. The chain joins TRBV12-3 or TRBV12-4 to TRBJ2-7, with 9 bases matching TRBD1. CDR3 nucleotide sequence: TGTGCCAGCAGCTCCGGGACAGGGTTGGAGCAGTACTTC. Its translation is CASSSGTGLEQYF.